Here is one TCR beta chain with its context. Assay: immunoSEQ multiplex PCR; the TCRdb copy retains only in-frame clones and omits some. Of tens of thousands of clones detected, approximately 85% appear once; the ten largest clones hold roughly 5.5%. The source of the sample is a study of control samples from healthy donors and cancer patients. Material: blood. The clonotype originates from a man aged 35-49 years in good health.

CDR3 sequence reads: CASLRGRGGTEAFF. In DNA, the CDR3 is TGTGCCAGCTTACGAGGACGGGGGGGCACTGAAGCTTTCTTT. V usage is TRBV2 and J usage is TRBJ1-1; D may be TRBD1 (5 bases). Trimming stripped 8 bases from V and 4 bases from J, with 17 bases between. Germline values: CDR1 SNHLY, CDR2 FYNNEI. The CDR3 loop spans 14 amino acids.